The 8 T cell receptor beta chains in this list originate from one sample, sequenced in a study of cytomegalovirus exposure and HLA in healthy donors. In the PCR, 60 Vbeta and 13 Jbeta primers were used. Clones were read by immunoSEQ multiplex PCR, and TCRdb kept only the in-frame ones, dropping some. The sample has over 150,000 clones, around 79% seen once. Specimen: PBMCs. The receptor set was obtained from a man between 18 and 35 years old in good health and CMV-seronegative.

This chain uses TRBV2 with TRBJ2-1; D remains ambiguous. This CDR3 comprises 13 residues. V lost 6 bases and J lost 0, with 6 bases in between. Germline loops: CDR1 SNHLY, CDR2 FYNNEI. As DNA, the CDR3 is TGTGCCAGCAGCGGTAGCTCCTACAATGAGCAGTTCTTC. It specifies CASSGSSYNEQFF.

This chain links TRBV19 with TRBJ2-6; TRBD1 agrees at 10 bases. Germline CDR1 and CDR2: LNHDA and SQIVND (reference sequence). J was trimmed by 0 bases and V by 3 bases; bases with no gene match: 2. The CDR3 contains 17 residues. CDR3 amino acids: CASSMTGGNSGANVLTF. The CDR3 region has the DNA TGTGCCAGTAGTATGACAGGGGGCAACTCTGGGGCCAACGTCCTGACTTTC. Full variable domain (missing parts from reference TRBV19 and TRBJ2-6): DGGITQSPKYLFRKEGQNVTLSCEQNLNHDAMYWYRQDPGQGLRLIYYSQIVNDFQKGDIAEGYSVSREKKESFPLTVTSAQKNPTAFYLCASSMTGGNSGANVLTFGAGSRLTVL.

This chain connects TRBV29-1 to TRBJ1-2, with D possibly TRBD1 on 5 matching bases. This CDR3 spans 14 amino acids. V was pared by 4 bases and J by 4 bases, with 16 bases between. Germline-derived CDR1 and CDR2 are SQVTM and ANQGSEA. The CDR3 protein is CSVGISAGRYGYTF. In nucleotides, the CDR3 is TGCAGCGTTGGGATCTCGGCAGGGCGCTATGGCTACACCTTC. Filled out from reference TRBV29-1 and TRBJ1-2, the complete variable domain reads SAVISQKPSRDICQRGTSLTIQCQVDSQVTMMFWYRQQPGQSLTLIATANQGSEATYESGFVIDKFPISRPNLTFSTLTVSNMSPEDSSIYLCSVGISAGRYGYTFGSGTRLTVV.

This clone came up once. The CDR3 loop is CASSFPETGAGYTF. DNA for the CDR3: TGTGCCAGCAGCTTCCCGGAGACAGGGGCTGGCTACACCTTC. J is TRBJ1-2 and V is TRBV11-2; 8 nucleotides match TRBD1. In germline, CDR1 is SGHAT, CDR2 FQNNGV. V shed 3 bases, J shed 7 bases, and the junction held 7 bases outside the gene matches. The CDR3 runs to 14 residues.

The rearrangement joins TRBV5-1 to TRBJ2-5, with TRBD1 identical over 7 bases. Germline V CDR1 and CDR2: SGHRS, YFSETQ. The length of the CDR3 is 14 residues. Trimming at V came to 1 base and at J to 4 bases, leaving 4 bases not matched to a gene. DNA of the CDR3: TGCGCCAGCAGCTTGACAGGGGACACAGAGACCCAGTACTTC. This gives the protein CASSLTGDTETQYF.

This clone was detected once. V gene TRBV14 combines with J gene TRBJ2-4; 9 bases fit TRBD1. After removal of 0 bases from V and 12 bases from J, the junction contained 21 bases not matched to a gene. Germline V lookup: CDR1 SGHDN, CDR2 FVKESK. The CDR3 runs 19 residues. As DNA, the CDR3 is TGTGCCAGCAGCCAAGATTGGGCCGGGACAGGGAGTGATTTGGACAGTCAGTACTTC. Residues: CASSQDWAGTGSDLDSQYF.

The rearrangement uses TRBV5-1 and TRBJ2-7; 7 positions match TRBD1. V lost 4 bases and J lost 2; bases outside the gene matches: 12. The CDR3 is made up of 16 amino acids. Looked up from germline, CDR1 is SGHRS and CDR2 is YFSETQ. Written as DNA, the CDR3 is TGCGCCAGCAGCCCAACACCCGACAGGGCAGCCTACGAGCAGTACGTC. As protein: CASSPTPDRAAYEQYV.

A remark on this clone: This CDR3 is also generated by other DNA sequences in the sample. The chain joins TRBV7-9 to TRBJ1-1; 7 positions agree with TRBD1. From germline, CDR1 is SEHNR and CDR2 FQNEAQ (reference sequence). This CDR3 contains 13 residues. Trimming removed 1 base from V and 6 bases from J; junction bases left unmatched: 2. As DNA, the CDR3 is TGTGCCAGCAGCTTAGACCAGGGGGCTGAAGCTTTCTTT. Encoded protein: CASSLDQGAEAFF.